A single sample gave rise to the 21 T cell receptor beta chains below, sequenced in a study of blood T cells in healthy people across ages. Primed by a sample-barcoded 5' primer and a J-beta primer mix, a second PCR proceeded for about 7 to 11 cycles. Via MiXCR, TCRdb re-called the 5' RACE reads, giving one row per CDR3 protein. The repertoire has fewer than 700,000 distinct CDR3 sequences, around half of them found once; the top ten carry around 23%. Sequencing was carried out using blood. The receptors originated from an older man in good health.

Notes on this clonotype: One end of the junction is discordant with germline, which a read error may explain. V is TRBV7-9 and J is TRBJ2-1, with 8 positions matching TRBD2. Germline lookup yields CDR1 SEHNR and CDR2 FQNEAQ (reference sequence). The CDR3 is made up of 16 amino acids. In DNA, the CDR3 is TGTGCCAGCAGGACCTACGGGGGGGGTGACTACAGTGAGCAGTTCTTC. This sequence encodes CASRTYGGGDYSEQFF.

The J gene is TRBJ1-1, the V gene TRBV20-1, with TRBD1 identical over 8 bases. The CDR3 sequence is 12 residues long. V shed 7 bases and J 3 bases; nucleotides not matched to a gene: 4. Germline V gene data show CDR1 as DFQATT and CDR2 as SNEGSKA (reference sequence). The CDR3 DNA follows: TGCAGTGGGAGGGACAGGCACACTGAAGCTTTCTTT. It yields the protein CSGRDRHTEAFF.

The V call is TRBV27, the J call TRBJ2-5; 10 nucleotides line up with TRBD2. The J call is uncertain, as TRBJ2-7 better fits the DNA end. CDR1 MNHEY and CDR2 SMNVEV come from the germline V gene (reference sequence). This CDR3 region has 15 residues. The CDR3 coding sequence is TGTGCCAGCAGTTTGTCAGCGGGGGGGTTCTACGAGCAGTACTTC. Residues: CASSLSAGGFYEQYF.

The chain has TRBV20-1 and TRBJ2-1; possibly TRBD2 for D (6 bases). Germline CDR1 DFQATT, CDR2 SNEGSKA (reference sequence). V was pared by 5 bases and J by 0 bases, with 11 bases between. The CDR3 sequence is 14 residues long. CDR3 residues: CSAGGGSSYNEQFF. CDR3 coding DNA: TGCAGTGCTGGGGGAGGCAGCTCCTACAATGAGCAGTTCTTC.

CDR3: CASTMTSGTSYEQYF. The DNA for the CDR3 is TGTGCCAGCACAATGACTAGCGGGACTTCCTACGAGCAGTACTTC. This chain links TRBV6-2 or TRBV6-3 with TRBJ2-7, with 11 nucleotides matching TRBD2. Germline CDR1 and CDR2: MNHEY and SVGEGT. J was trimmed by 1 base and V by 7 bases; bases with no gene match: 6. The CDR3 has 15 amino acids.

This rearrangement joins TRBV29-1 to TRBJ1-2; the D gene is possibly TRBD1 (5 bases). This CDR3 contains 12 residues. The V end lost 3 bases, the J end lost 12 bases, and 17 bases lay between the germline ends. The germline gives CDR1 SQVTM, CDR2 ANQGSEA. Here the CDR3 DNA reads TGCAGCGTTGACCCTGGCAAGGGGTCTGACACCTTC. It encodes CSVDPGKGSDTF.

The V gene is TRBV5-1, the J gene TRBJ2-3; D unresolved. This CDR3 has 13 residues. Germline assignment: CDR1 SGHRS and CDR2 YFSETQ. Trimming cost V 4 bases and J 6 bases, with 12 bases left between them. The CDR3 DNA is TGCGCCAGCAGCAGGGTCCCACGGGATACGCAGTATTTT. As protein: CASSRVPRDTQYF.

This clonotype has only a few counts. The gene calls are TRBV5-1 and TRBJ1-2, with 9 bases lining up with TRBD1. Germline CDR1 SGHRS, CDR2 YFSETQ. With 5 bases clipped from V and 8 bases from J, the junction kept 13 bases outside the gene matches. The CDR3 totals 15 residues. CDR3 coding DNA: TGCGCCAGCAGGCCGGGACAGGGAGTCCAAGGGGGCTACACCTTC. It specifies CASRPGQGVQGGYTF. Full variable domain (rest looked up from reference TRBV5-1 and TRBJ1-2): KAGVTQTPRYLIKTRGQQVTLSCSPISGHRSVSWYQQTPGQGLQFLFEYFSETQRNKGNFPGRFSGRQFSNSRSEMNVSTLELGDSALYLCASRPGQGVQGGYTFGSGTRLTVV.

J is TRBJ2-7 and V is TRBV20-1, with TRBD2 matching 13 bases. The V segment lost 3 bases and the J segment 6 bases; nucleotides outside the gene matches: 5. CDR1 and CDR2 from the germline V gene are DFQATT and SNEGSKA (reference sequence). The CDR3 length is 14 residues. The CDR3 DNA reads as TGCAGTGCTAGGCGTGGACTAGCGGGAGCCGAGCAGTACTTC. Translated: CSARRGLAGAEQYF.

V gene TRBV20-1 combines with J gene TRBJ1-5; TRBD1 matches at 8 bases. The CDR3 covers 14 residues. V lost 0 bases to trimming and J lost 7 bases; unmatched junction nucleotides: 5. Germline CDR1 and CDR2: DFQATT and SNEGSKA (reference sequence). For the CDR3, the DNA is TGCAGTGCTAGAGACCTACAGGGGGGCCAGCCCCAGCATTTT. Residues: CSARDLQGGQPQHF.

The gene calls are TRBV7-3 and TRBJ2-3; D not certain. The V gene lost 4 bases and the J gene lost 4 bases, with 18 bases spanning the gap. CDR3 length: 16 amino acids. Germline V gene data show CDR1 as SGHTA and CDR2 as FQGTGA. CDR3 residues: CASSSRARGRADTQYF. In DNA form, the CDR3 reads TGTGCCAGCAGCTCCCGGGCTAGAGGTCGAGCAGATACGCAGTATTTT.

The V and J genes are TRBV4-3 and TRBJ2-7, with D hard to call. The V end was cut by 0 bases, the J end by 3 bases, with 12 bases between. Germline CDR1 is LGHNA and CDR2 is YSLEER. The CDR3 spans 15 residues. The CDR3 DNA reads TGCGCCAGCAGCCAAGATCAGATCAGTAACTACGAGCAGTACTTC. This gives the protein CASSQDQISNYEQYF.

This clonotype was seen many times. The rearrangement uses TRBV6-6 and TRBJ1-5; the D gene is possibly TRBD1 (5 bases). The CDR3 is 12 residues long. CDR1 and CDR2 (germline): MNHNY, SVGAGI (reference sequence). V was clipped by 6 bases and J by 7 bases, with 10 bases between them. This CDR3 reads CASRTGGQPQHF. In DNA form, the CDR3 reads TGTGCCAGCAGAACCGGGGGGCAGCCCCAGCATTTT.

The V and J genes are TRBV25-1 and TRBJ2-5; 9 positions match TRBD1. Germline CDR1 and CDR2: MGHDK and SYGVNS. The J segment lost 4 bases and the V segment lost 4 bases, leaving 7 bases of the junction unmatched. This CDR3 region has 15 residues. CDR3 loop: CASSGKQGAGETQYF. The CDR3 bases are TGTGCCAGCAGTGGTAAACAGGGGGCAGGAGAGACCCAGTACTTC.

The V gene is TRBV12-3 or TRBV12-4, the J gene TRBJ1-1; 11 nucleotides align to TRBD1. The CDR3 consists of 14 residues. V lost 7 bases, J lost 7 bases, and 8 bases stayed unmatched. In DNA form, the CDR3 reads TGTGCCAGCAATCGGGACAGGGGGTTTGGTGAAGCTTTCTTT. The encoded protein is CASNRDRGFGEAFF.

V and J are TRBV2 and TRBJ1-2; TRBD1 might be the D (6 bases). This CDR3 has 13 residues. V was clipped by 4 bases and J by 4 bases, with 10 bases between them. Looked up from germline, CDR1 is SNHLY and CDR2 is FYNNEI. For the CDR3, the DNA is TGTGCCAGCAGTGGGGACACACTCTATGGCTACACCTTC. Amino acids: CASSGDTLYGYTF.

The sample holds many counts of this clonotype. V and J are TRBV6-5 and TRBJ2-5; D may be TRBD1 or TRBD2 (6 bases each). This CDR3 has 14 residues. The germline gives CDR1 MNHEY, CDR2 SVGAGI. V lost 5 bases to trimming and J lost 4 bases, with 14 bases between them. CDR3 region: CASSPGAERETQYF. CDR3 sequence (DNA): TGTGCCAGCAGTCCGGGGGCAGAGCGAGAGACCCAGTACTTC.

This clonotype has just a few counts. The chain joins TRBV10-3 to TRBJ2-1; 10 nucleotides line up with TRBD2. V was clipped by 6 bases and J by 8 bases; unmatched bases: 10. The CDR3 has 15 amino acids. Per the germline V gene, CDR1 is ENHRY and CDR2 is SYGVKD. The CDR3 spells CAISLSGGAIDEQFF. The CDR3 bases are TGTGCCATCAGCCTAAGCGGGGGGGCCATCGATGAGCAGTTCTTC.

The chain has TRBV5-1 and TRBJ1-4, with D uncertain. The length of the CDR3 is 14 residues. The V end was cut by 1 base, the J end by 7 bases, with 11 bases between. CDR1 is SGHRS and CDR2 is YFSETQ in the germline V gene. The CDR3 coding sequence is TGCGCCAGCAGCTTGAATCGGTTTGGTGAAAAACTGTTTTTT. Residues: CASSLNRFGEKLFF.

V gene TRBV28 combines with J gene TRBJ2-7; D remains unclear. The V end lost 3 bases, the J end lost 2 bases, and 8 bases lay between the germline ends. There are 13 residues in the CDR3. Germline-derived CDR1 and CDR2 are MDHEN and SYDVKM. The CDR3 loop is CASSFRQPYEQYF. CDR3 DNA: TGTGCCAGCAGTTTCCGGCAGCCCTACGAGCAGTACTTC.

Remarks on this clonotype: The junction departs from germline at one end; a sequencing error may be responsible. The J gene is TRBJ1-2, the V gene TRBV5-1; D possibly corresponds to TRBD1 (6 bases). CDR1 SGHRS and CDR2 YFSETQ come from the germline V gene. The CDR3 sequence is 14 residues long. The CDR3 loop reads CASSLQGINYGHTF. CDR3 DNA: TGCGCCAGCAGCTTACAGGGTATCAACTATGGCCACACCTTC.